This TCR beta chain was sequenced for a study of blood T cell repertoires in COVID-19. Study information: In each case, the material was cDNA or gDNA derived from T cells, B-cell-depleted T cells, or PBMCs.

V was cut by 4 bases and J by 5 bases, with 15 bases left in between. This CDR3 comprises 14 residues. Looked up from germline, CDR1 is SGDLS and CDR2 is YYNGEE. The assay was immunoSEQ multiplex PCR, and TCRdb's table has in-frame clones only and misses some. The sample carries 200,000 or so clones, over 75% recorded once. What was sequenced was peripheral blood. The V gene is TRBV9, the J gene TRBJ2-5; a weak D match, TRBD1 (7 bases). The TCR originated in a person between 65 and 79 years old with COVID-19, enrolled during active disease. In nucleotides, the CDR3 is TGTGCCAGCAGCCTGCAGGGGGGCAGGGAGACCCAGTACTTC. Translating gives CASSLQGGRETQYF.